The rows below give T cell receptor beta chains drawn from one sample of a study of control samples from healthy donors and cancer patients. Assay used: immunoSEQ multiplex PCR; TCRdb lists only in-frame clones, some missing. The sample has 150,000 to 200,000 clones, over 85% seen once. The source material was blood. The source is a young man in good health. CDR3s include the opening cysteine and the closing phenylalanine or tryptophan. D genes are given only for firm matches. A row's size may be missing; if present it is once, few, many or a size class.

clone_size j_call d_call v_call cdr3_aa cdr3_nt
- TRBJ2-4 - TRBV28 CASSSYGGRTVRKNIQYF TGTGCCAGCAGTTCATACGGTGGCCGGACAGTCCGCAAAAACATTCAGTACTTC
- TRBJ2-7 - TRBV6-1 CASSEEVGAYEQYF TGTGCCAGCAGTGAAGAGGTCGGGGCCTACGAGCAGTACTTC
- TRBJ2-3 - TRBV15 CATSKVSGAITYTQYF TGTGCCACCAGCAAGGTATCCGGGGCGATCACATATACGCAGTATTTT
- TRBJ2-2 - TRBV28 CASSFGLQRGSNTGELFF TGTGCCAGCAGTTTTGGACTACAGAGAGGGAGTAACACCGGGGAGCTGTTTTTT
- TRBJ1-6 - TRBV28 CASSLRSPLHF TGTGCCAGCAGTTTAAGGTCACCCCTCCACTTT
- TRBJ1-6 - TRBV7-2 CASSFVASPLHF TGTGCCAGCAGCTTCGTAGCTTCACCCCTCCACTTT
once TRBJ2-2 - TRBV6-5 CAADQYGTGELFF TGTGCCGCCGATCAGTATGGCACCGGGGAGCTGTTTTTT
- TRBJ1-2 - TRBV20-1 CSASGGNGYTF TGCAGTGCTAGCGGGGGCAATGGCTACACCTTC
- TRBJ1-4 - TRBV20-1 CSASKFAGRDLFF TGCAGTGCTAGTAAGTTTGCCGGCCGCGATCTGTTTTTT
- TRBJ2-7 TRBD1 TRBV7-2 CASSLAGQGLYEQYF TGTGCCAGCAGCTTGGCGGGACAGGGACTCTACGAGCAGTACTTC
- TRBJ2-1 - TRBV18 CASSPGFQRVNEQFF TGTGCCAGCTCACCAGGATTTCAGCGGGTTAATGAGCAGTTCTTC
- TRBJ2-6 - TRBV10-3 CAIETGAHSGANVLTF TGTGCCATCGAGACGGGGGCCCATTCTGGGGCCAACGTCCTGACTTTC
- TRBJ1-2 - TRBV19 CASSIGTPGAGGYTF TGTGCCAGTAGTATAGGTACTCCGGGTGCGGGAGGCTACACCTTC
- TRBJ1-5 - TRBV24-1 CATSGGTLVSNQPQHF TGTGCCACCAGTGGGGGGACCTTAGTGAGCAATCAGCCCCAGCATTTT
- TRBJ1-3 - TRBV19 CASSMYSGPLSGNTIYF TGTGCCAGTAGTATGTATAGTGGGCCGCTCTCTGGAAACACCATATATTTT
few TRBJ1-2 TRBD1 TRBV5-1 CASSPIRDRNYGYTF TGCGCCAGCAGCCCGATCCGGGACAGGAACTATGGCTACACCTTC
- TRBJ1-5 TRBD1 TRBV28 CASRSGTEPLNQPQHF TGTGCCAGCCGATCCGGGACAGAACCGTTGAATCAGCCCCAGCATTTT
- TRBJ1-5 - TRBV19 CASSIGRQASYNQPQHF TGTGCCAGTAGTATAGGAAGGCAGGCTTCTTACAATCAGCCCCAGCATTTT
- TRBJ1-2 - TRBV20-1 CSVAENYGYTF TGCAGTGTTGCAGAAAATTATGGCTACACCTTC
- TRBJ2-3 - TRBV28 CASSLGGSTDTQYF TGTGCCAGCAGTTTAGGAGGGAGCACAGATACGCAGTATTTT
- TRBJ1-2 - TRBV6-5 CASGLVAGMGGYTF TGTGCCAGCGGCCTGGTGGCAGGAATGGGGGGCTACACCTTC
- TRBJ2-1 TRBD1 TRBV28 CASSLSRTGGNDEQFF TGTGCCAGCAGTTTATCCCGGACAGGGGGCAACGATGAGCAGTTCTTC
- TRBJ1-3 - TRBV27 CASRQDRNTIYF TGTGCCAGCCGCCAGGACAGAAACACCATATATTTT
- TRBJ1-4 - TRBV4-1 CASSQDGPASSATNEKLFF TGCGCCAGCAGCCAAGATGGGCCAGCCTCTTCTGCAACTAATGAAAAACTGTTTTTT
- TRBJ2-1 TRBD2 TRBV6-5 CASGWTSGSYNEQFF TGTGCCAGCGGATGGACTAGCGGGAGCTACAATGAGCAGTTCTTC
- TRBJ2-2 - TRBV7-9 CASSQDRWELFF TGTGCCAGCAGCCAAGATAGGTGGGAGCTGTTTTTT
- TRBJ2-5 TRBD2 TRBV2 CASSETSGGGPETQYF TGTGCCAGCAGTGAAACGAGCGGGGGGGGGCCGGAGACCCAGTACTTC
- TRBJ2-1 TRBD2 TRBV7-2 CASSLDSASGNEQFF TGTGCCAGCAGCTTAGATTCAGCTAGCGGAAATGAGCAGTTCTTC
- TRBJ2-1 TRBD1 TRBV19 CASSIVPGQYNEQFF TGTGCCAGTAGTATCGTCCCGGGACAGTACAATGAGCAGTTCTTC
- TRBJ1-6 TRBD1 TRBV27 CASSNRGSPLHF TGTGCCAGCAGTAACAGGGGTTCACCCCTCCACTTT
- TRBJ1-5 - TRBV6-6 CASSYSNNNQPQHF TGTGCCAGCAGTTACTCGAACAACAATCAGCCCCAGCATTTT
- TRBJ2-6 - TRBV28 CATTGHSGANVLTF TGTGCCACCACGGGCCACTCTGGGGCCAACGTCCTGACTTTC
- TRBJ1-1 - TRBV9 CASSVSGGQDTEAFF TGTGCCAGCAGCGTATCGGGGGGCCAAGACACTGAAGCTTTCTTT
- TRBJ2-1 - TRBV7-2 CASSPRGPGGNEQFF TGTGCCAGCAGCCCTCGTGGTCCCGGAGGGAATGAGCAGTTCTTC
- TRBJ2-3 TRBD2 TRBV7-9 CASSHFLAGGTDTQYF TGTGCCAGCAGCCACTTCCTAGCGGGGGGCACAGATACGCAGTATTTT
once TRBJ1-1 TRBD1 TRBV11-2 CASSPPPGQGEAFF TGTGCCAGCAGCCCCCCTCCGGGACAGGGAGAAGCTTTCTTT
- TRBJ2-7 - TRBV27 CASSSRGLFYEQYF TGTGCCAGCAGTTCCAGGGGCTTATTCTACGAGCAGTACTTC
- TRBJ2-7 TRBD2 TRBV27 CASRPPPEGLAGLPYEQYF TGTGCCAGCAGGCCCCCCCCGGAGGGACTAGCGGGCCTCCCCTACGAGCAGTACTTC
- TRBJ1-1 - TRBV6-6 CASTTRNFGAEAFF TGTGCCAGCACCACCCGGAATTTCGGGGCTGAAGCTTTCTTT
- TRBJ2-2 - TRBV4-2 CASSSRVLNTGELFF TGTGCCAGCAGCTCCCGGGTCTTAAACACCGGGGAGCTGTTTTTT
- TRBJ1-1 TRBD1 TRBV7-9 CASSGPGGLGTEAFF TGTGCCAGCAGCGGGCCAGGGGGGTTAGGCACTGAAGCTTTCTTT
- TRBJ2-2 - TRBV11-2 CASSLDRGGGQLFF TGTGCCAGCAGCTTAGATCGTGGGGGCGGGCAGCTGTTTTTT
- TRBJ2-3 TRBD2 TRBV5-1 CASSLEGRGLTDTQYF TGCGCCAGCAGCTTGGAAGGGCGGGGACTAACAGATACGCAGTATTTT
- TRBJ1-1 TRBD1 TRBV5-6 CASSLALARGSSTEAFF TGTGCCAGCAGCTTGGCCCTGGCCAGGGGGTCGAGCACTGAAGCTTTCTTT
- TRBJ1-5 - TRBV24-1 CATSVRSNQPQHF TGTGCCACCAGTGTTCGTAGCAATCAGCCCCAGCATTTT
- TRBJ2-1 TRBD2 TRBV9 CASSVDLGGRGEQFF TGTGCCAGCAGCGTAGACCTCGGAGGGAGGGGTGAGCAGTTCTTC
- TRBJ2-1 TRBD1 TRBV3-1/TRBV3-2 CASSRDRGTEQFF TGTGCCAGCAGCCGAGACAGGGGTACTGAGCAGTTCTTC
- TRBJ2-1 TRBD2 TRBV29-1 CSAFIPSGGSFF TGCAGCGCATTCATCCCTAGCGGGGGCTCTTTCTTC